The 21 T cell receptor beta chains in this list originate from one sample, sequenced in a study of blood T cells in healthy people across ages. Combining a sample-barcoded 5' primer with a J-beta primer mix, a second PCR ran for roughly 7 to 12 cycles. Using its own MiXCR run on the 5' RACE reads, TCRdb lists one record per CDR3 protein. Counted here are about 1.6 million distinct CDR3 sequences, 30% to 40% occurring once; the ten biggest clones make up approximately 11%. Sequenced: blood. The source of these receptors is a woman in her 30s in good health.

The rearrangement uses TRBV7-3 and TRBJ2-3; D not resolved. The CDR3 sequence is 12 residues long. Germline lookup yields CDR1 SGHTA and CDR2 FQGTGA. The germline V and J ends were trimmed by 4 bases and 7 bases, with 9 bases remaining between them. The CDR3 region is CASSSTDNTQYF. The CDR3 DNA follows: TGTGCCAGCAGCTCAACAGATAATACGCAGTATTTT.

The CDR3 loop is CASSAAPSGRATDTQYF. The CDR3 coding sequence is TGTGCCAGCAGCGCGGCCCCCAGCGGGAGGGCCACAGATACGCAGTATTTT. The chain is built from TRBV9 and TRBJ2-3; TRBD2 matches 10 bases. V was pared by 3 bases and J by 2 bases, with 9 bases of the junction left unmatched. The length of the CDR3 is 17 residues. Germline assignment: CDR1 SGDLS and CDR2 YYNGEE.

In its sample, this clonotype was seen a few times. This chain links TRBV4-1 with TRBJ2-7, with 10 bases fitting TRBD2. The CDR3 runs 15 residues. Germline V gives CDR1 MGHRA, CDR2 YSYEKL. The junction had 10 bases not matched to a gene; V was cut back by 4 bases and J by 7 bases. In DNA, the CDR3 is TGCGCCAGCAGCCCCCCCGCGGGACTAGCGAGAGAGCAGTACTTC. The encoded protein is CASSPPAGLAREQYF.

In nucleotides, the CDR3 is TGTGCCAGCAGCCCTCCATATGGGACTAGCGGCACCGGGGAGCTGTTTTTT. It specifies CASSPPYGTSGTGELFF. The J gene is TRBJ2-2, the V gene TRBV9, with 11 bases lining up with TRBD2. Germline V lookup: CDR1 SGDLS, CDR2 YYNGEE. The CDR3 consists of 17 residues. After removal of 4 bases from V and 4 bases from J, the junction contained 9 bases not matched to a gene.

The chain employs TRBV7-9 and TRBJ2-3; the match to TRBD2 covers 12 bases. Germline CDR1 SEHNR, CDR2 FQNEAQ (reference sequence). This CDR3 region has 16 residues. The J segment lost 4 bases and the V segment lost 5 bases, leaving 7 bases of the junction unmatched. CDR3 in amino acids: CASSIRLAGVPDTQYF. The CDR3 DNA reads TGTGCCAGCAGCATAAGACTAGCGGGAGTTCCAGATACGCAGTATTTT.

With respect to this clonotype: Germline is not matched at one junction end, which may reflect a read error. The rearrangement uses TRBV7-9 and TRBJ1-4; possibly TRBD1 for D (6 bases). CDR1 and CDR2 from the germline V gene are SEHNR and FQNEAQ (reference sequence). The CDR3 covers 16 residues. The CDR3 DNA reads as TGTGTCAGCAGCCCTAAGGGGGGTCGGGCTAATGAAAAACTGTTTTTT. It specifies CVSSPKGGRANEKLFF. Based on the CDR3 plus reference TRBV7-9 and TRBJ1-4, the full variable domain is DTGVSQNPRHKITKRGQNVTFRCDPISEHNRLYWYRQTLGQGPEFLTYFQNEAQLEKSRLLSDRFSAERPKGSFSTLEIQRTEQGDSAMYLCVSSPKGGRANEKLFFGSGTQLSVL.

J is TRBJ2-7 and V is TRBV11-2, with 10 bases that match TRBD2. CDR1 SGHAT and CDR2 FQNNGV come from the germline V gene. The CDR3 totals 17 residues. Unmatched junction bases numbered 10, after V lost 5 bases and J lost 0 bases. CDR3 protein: CASSPRGASGSSYEQYF. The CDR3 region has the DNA TGTGCCAGCAGCCCCAGGGGGGCTAGCGGGAGCTCCTACGAGCAGTACTTC.

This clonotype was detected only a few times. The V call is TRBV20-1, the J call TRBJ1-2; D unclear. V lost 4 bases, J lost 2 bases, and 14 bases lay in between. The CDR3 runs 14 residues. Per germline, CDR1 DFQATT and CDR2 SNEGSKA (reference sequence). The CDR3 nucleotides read TGCAGTGCTACCCAAGAAGTGAAGAACTATGGCTACACCTTC. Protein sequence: CSATQEVKNYGYTF.

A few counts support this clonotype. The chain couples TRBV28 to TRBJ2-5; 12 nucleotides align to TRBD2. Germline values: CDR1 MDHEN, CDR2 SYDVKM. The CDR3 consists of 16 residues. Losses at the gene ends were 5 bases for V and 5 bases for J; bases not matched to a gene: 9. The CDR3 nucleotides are TGTGCCAGCAGTCTCGGCCTAGCGGGAGGGTGGGAGACCCAGTACTTC. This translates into CASSLGLAGGWETQYF.

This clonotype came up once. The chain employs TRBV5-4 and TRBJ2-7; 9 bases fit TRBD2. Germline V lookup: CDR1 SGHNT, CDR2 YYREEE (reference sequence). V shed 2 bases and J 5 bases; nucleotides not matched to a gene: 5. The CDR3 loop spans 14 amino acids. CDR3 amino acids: CASSFERGAHEQYF. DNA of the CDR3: TGTGCCAGCAGCTTCGAGCGGGGGGCCCACGAGCAGTACTTC. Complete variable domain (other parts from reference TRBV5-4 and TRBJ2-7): ETGVTQSPTHLIKTRGQQVTLRCSSQSGHNTVSWYQQALGQGPQFIFQYYREEENGRGNFPPRFSGLQFPNYSSELNVNALELDDSALYLCASSFERGAHEQYFGPGTRLTVT.

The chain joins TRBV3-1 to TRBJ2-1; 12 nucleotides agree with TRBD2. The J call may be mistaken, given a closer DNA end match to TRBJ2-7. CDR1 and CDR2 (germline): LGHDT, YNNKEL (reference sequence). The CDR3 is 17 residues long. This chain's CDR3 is CASSPWGGLAGGYEQYF. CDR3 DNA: TGTGCCAGCAGCCCCTGGGGGGGCCTAGCGGGAGGGTACGAGCAGTACTTC.

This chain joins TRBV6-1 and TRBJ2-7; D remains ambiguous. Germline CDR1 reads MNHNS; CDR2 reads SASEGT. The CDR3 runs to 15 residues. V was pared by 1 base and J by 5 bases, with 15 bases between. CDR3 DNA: TGTGCCAGCAGTGAAGACCACACAAGTTTCAACGAGCAGTACTTC. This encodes CASSEDHTSFNEQYF.

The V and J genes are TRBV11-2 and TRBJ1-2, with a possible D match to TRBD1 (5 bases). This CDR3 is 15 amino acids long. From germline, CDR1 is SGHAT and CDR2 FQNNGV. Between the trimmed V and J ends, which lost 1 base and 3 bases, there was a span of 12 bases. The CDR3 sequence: CASSLAGTADYGYTF. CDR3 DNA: TGTGCCAGCAGCTTAGCCGGGACGGCGGACTATGGCTACACCTTC.

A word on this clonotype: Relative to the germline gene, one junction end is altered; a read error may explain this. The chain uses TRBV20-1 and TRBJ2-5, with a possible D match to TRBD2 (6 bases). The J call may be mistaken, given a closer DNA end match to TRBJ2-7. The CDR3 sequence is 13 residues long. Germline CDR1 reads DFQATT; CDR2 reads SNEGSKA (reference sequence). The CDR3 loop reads CRARTGEIYEQYF. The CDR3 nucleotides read TGCAGGGCTAGAACGGGGGAGATATACGAGCAGTACTTC.

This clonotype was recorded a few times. CDR3 amino acids: CASSHPKGQTNYGYTF. The DNA for the CDR3 is TGCGCCAGCAGCCATCCCAAAGGGCAGACAAACTATGGCTACACCTTC. This rearrangement joins TRBV4-1 to TRBJ1-2, with no clear D. The length of the CDR3 is 16 residues. The germline gives CDR1 MGHRA, CDR2 YSYEKL. Trimming pared 3 bases from V and 2 bases from J, leaving 16 bases between.

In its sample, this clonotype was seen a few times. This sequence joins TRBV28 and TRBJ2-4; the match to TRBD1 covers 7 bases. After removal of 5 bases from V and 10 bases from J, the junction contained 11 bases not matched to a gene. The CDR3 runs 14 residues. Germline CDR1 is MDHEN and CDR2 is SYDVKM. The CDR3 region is CASSGGQLLWIQYF. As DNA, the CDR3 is TGTGCCAGCAGTGGGGGACAGCTATTATGGATTCAGTACTTC.

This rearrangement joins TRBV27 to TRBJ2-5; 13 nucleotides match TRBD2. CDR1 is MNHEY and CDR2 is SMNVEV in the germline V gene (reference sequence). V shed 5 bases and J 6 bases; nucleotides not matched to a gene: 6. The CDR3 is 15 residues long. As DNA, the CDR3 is TGTGCCAGCAGTCCTTTGACTAGCGGGGGGAAGACCCAGTACTTC. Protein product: CASSPLTSGGKTQYF.

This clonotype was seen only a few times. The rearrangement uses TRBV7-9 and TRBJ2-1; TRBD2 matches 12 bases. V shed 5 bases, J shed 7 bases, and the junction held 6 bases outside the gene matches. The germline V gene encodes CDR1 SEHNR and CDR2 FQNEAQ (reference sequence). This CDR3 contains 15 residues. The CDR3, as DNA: TGTGCCAGCAGCCGAGGAGGACTAGCGGGGAATGAGCAGTTCTTC. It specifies CASSRGGLAGNEQFF.

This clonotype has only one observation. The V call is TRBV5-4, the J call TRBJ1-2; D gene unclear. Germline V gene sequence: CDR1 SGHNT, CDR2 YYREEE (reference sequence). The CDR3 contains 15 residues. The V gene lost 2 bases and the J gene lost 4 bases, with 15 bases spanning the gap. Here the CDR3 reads CASSLEYGRSYGYTF. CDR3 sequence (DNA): TGTGCCAGCAGCTTAGAGTACGGACGGAGCTATGGCTACACCTTC.

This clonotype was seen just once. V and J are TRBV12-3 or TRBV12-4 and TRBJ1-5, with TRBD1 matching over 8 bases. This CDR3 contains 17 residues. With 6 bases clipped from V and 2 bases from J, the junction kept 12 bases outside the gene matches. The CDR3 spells CASSPHDRGDGNQPQHF. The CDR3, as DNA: TGTGCCAGCAGCCCACACGACAGGGGAGACGGCAATCAGCCCCAGCATTTT.

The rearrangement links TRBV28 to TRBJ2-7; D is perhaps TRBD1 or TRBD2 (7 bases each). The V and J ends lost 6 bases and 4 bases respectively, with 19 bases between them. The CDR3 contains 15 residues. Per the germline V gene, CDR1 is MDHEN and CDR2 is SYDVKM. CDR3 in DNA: TGTGCCAGCAGCCCCGAGGGAGGGGGCCGGTACGAGCAGTACTTC. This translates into CASSPEGGGRYEQYF.